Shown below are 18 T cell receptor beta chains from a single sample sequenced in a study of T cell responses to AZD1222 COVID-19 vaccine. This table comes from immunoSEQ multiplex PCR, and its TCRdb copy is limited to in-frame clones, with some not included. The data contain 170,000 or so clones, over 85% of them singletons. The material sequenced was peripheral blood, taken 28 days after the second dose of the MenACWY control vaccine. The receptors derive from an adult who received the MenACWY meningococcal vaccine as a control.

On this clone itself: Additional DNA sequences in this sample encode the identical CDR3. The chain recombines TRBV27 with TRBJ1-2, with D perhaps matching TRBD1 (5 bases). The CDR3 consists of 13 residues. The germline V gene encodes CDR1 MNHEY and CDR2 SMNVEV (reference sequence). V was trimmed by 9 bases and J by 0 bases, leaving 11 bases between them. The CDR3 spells CASSRDSNYGYTF. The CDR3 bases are TGTGCCAGTTCCCGGGACTCTAACTATGGCTACACCTTC.

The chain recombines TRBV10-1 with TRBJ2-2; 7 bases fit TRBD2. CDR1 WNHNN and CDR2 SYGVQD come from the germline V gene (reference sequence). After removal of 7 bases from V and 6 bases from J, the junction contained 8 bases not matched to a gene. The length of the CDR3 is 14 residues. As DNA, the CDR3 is TGCGCCAGCACCCCCTCGGGGGGAGCCGGGGAGCTGTTTTTT. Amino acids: CASTPSGGAGELFF.

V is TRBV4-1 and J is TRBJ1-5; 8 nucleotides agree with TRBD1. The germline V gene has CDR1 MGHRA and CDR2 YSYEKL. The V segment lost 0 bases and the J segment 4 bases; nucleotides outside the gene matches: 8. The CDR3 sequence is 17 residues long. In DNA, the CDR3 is TGCGCCAGCAGCCAAGAAGGACAGGGTTTATGGAATCAGCCCCAGCATTTT. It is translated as CASSQEGQGLWNQPQHF.

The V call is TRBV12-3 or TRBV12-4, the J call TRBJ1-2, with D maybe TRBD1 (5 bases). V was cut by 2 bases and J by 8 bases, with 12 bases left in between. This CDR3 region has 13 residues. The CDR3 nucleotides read TGTGCCAGCAGTTTAACCGGGGCTGGGGGCTACACCTTC. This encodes CASSLTGAGGYTF.

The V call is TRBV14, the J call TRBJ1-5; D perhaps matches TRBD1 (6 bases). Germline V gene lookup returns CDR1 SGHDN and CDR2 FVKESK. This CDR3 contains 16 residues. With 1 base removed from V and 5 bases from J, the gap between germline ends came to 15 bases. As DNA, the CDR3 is TGTGCCAGCAGCCAAGCCGGGGGCACCCTCGATCAGCCCCAGCATTTT. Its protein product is CASSQAGGTLDQPQHF.

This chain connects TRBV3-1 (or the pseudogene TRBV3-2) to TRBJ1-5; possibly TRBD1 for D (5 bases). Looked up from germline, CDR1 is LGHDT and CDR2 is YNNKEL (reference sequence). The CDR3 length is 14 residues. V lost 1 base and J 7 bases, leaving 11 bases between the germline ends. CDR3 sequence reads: CASSQAPGDQPQHF. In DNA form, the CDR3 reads TGTGCCAGCAGCCAAGCGCCGGGGGACCAGCCCCAGCATTTT.

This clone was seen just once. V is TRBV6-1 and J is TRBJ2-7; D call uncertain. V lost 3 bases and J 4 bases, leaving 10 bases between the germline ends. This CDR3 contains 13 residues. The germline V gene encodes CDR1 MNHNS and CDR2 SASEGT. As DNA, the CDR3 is TGTGCCAGCAGTGACCCCTTTAGGTACGAGCAGTACTTC. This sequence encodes CASSDPFRYEQYF.

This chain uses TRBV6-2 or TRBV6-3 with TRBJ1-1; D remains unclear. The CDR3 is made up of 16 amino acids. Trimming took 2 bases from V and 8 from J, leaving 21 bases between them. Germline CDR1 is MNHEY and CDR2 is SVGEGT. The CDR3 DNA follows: TGTGCCAGCAGTTACAATAGGGATACAGCGCTTTTGGAAGCTTTCTTT. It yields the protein CASSYNRDTALLEAFF.

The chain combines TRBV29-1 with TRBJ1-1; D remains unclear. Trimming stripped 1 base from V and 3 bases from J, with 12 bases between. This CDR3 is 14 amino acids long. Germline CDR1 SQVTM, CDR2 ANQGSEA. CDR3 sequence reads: CSVEGFVGYTEAFF. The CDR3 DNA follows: TGCAGCGTTGAAGGTTTCGTGGGTTACACTGAAGCTTTCTTT.

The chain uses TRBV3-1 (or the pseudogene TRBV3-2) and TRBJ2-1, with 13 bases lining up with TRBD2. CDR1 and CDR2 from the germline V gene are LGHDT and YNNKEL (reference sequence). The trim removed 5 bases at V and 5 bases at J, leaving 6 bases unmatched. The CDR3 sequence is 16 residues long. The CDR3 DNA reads TGTGCCAGCAGCTTACCGGGACTAGCGGGGCACAATGAGCAGTTCTTC. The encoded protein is CASSLPGLAGHNEQFF.

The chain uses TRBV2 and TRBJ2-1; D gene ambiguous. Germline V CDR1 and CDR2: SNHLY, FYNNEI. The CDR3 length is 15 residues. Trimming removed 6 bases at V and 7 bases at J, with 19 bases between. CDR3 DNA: TGTGCCAGCAGCCTCAATCTGAGGCCTACAAATGAGCAGTTCTTC. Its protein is CASSLNLRPTNEQFF.

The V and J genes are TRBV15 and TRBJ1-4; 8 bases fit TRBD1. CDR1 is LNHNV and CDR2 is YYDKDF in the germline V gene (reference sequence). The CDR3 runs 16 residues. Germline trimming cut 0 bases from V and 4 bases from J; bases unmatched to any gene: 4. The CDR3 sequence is CATSRDRDRGNEKLFF. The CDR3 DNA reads TGTGCCACCAGCAGAGATCGAGACAGGGGTAATGAAAAACTGTTTTTT. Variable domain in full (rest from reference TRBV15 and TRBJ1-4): DAMVIQNPRYQVTQFGKPVTLSCSQTLNHNVMYWYQQKSSQAPKLLFHYYDKDFNNEADTPDNFQSRRPNTSFCFLDIRSPGLGDTAMYLCATSRDRDRGNEKLFFGSGTQLSVL.

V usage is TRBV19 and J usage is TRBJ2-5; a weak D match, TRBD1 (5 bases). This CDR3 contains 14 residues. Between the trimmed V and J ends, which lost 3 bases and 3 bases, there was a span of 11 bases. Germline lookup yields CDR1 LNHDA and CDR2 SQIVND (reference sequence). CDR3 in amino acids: CASSIMKGKETQYF. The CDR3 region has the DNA TGTGCCAGTAGTATTATGAAGGGGAAAGAGACCCAGTACTTC.

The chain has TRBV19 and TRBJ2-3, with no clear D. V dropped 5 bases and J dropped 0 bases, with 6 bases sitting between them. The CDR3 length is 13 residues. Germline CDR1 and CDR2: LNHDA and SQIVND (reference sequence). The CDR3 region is CASSLGSTDTQYF. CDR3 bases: TGTGCCAGTAGTTTGGGGAGCACAGATACGCAGTATTTT.

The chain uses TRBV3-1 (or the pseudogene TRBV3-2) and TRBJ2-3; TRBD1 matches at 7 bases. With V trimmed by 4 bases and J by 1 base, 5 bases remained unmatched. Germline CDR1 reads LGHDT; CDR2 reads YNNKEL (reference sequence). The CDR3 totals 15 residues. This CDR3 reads CASSPGTAGTDTQYF. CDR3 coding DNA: TGTGCCAGCAGCCCAGGGACAGCCGGCACAGATACGCAGTATTTT.

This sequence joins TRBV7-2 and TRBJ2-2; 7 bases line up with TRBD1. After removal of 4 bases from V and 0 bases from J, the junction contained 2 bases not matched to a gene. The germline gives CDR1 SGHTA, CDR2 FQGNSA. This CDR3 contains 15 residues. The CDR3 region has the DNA TGTGCCAGCAGCTCGGGACAGACGAACACCGGGGAGCTGTTTTTT. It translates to CASSSGQTNTGELFF.

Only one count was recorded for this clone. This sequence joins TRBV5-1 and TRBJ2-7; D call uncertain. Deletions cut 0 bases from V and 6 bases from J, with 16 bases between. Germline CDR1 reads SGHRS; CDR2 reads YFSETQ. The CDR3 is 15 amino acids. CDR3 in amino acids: CASSLGTPQGFEQYF. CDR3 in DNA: TGCGCCAGCAGCTTGGGTACGCCCCAAGGATTCGAGCAGTACTTC.

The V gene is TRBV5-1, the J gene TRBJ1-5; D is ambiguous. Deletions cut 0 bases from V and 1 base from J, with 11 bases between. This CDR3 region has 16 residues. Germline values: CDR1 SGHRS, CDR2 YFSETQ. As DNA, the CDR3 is TGCGCCAGCAGCTTGGCGGGTTTGGGCAGCAATCAGCCCCAGCATTTT. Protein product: CASSLAGLGSNQPQHF.